This T cell receptor (beta chain) comes out of a study of T cells after yellow fever vaccination. Study conclusions and caveats: Only a minor proportion of clonotypes was detected across both CD4 and CD8 compartments.

For TCR, cDNA came from 5'RACE template switching, which added a universal primer site and UMIs. TCRdb redid the calling of the 5' RACE reads with MiXCR, one entry per CDR3 protein. The table has 300,000 to 350,000 distinct CDR3 sequences, 4% to 5.5% seen once; the top ten hold roughly 21%. This clonotype occurred a few times. No antigen is known for it. The germline CDR1 and CDR2 sequences are SEHNR and FQNEAQ (reference sequence). V lost 1 base and J 3 bases, leaving 15 bases between the germline ends. The CDR3 extends over 16 amino acids. The V and J genes are TRBV7-9 and TRBJ1-1, with D perhaps matching TRBD1 (5 bases). This clonotype was sampled from a man aged 18 to 29 who received the YFV17D yellow fever vaccine. The material sequenced was PBMCs, taken 15 days after the yellow fever booster vaccination. CDR3 in amino acids: CASSLGVGRPHTEAFF. In DNA form, the CDR3 reads TGTGCCAGCAGCTTAGGGGTGGGGCGCCCCCACACTGAAGCTTTCTTT.